The 9 T cell receptor beta chains given below trace back to one sample, sequenced in a study of ipilimumab plus nivolumab after autologous stem cell transplantation. Sequencing used immunoSEQ multiplex PCR; TCRdb keeps in-frame clones, though not all of them. This table holds more than 13,000 clones, approximately 72% found once. The sequences come from PBMCs, collected in a trial of ipilimumab plus nivolumab as post-transplant consolidation. These receptors originate from a male donor with primary mediastinal lymphoma.

This rearrangement joins TRBV29-1 to TRBJ2-5; 7 nucleotides align to TRBD2. The germline CDR1 and CDR2 sequences are SQVTM and ANQGSEA. The V gene end was trimmed by 4 bases and the J gene end by 3 bases; junction bases not matched to a gene: 2. CDR3 size: 12 residues. CDR3 loop: CSVATSKETQYF. The CDR3 DNA reads TGCAGCGTTGCGACTAGCAAAGAGACCCAGTACTTC.

To note about this clone: An end of the junction differs from the germline gene, which may be a read error. The CDR3 protein is CASSFVGRNSEAFF. CDR3 nucleotides: TGTGCCAGCAGCTTCGTAGGGAGGAACTCTGAAGCTTTCTTT. The J gene is TRBJ1-1, the V gene TRBV5-5, with D uncertain. The CDR3 sequence is 14 residues long. The germline CDR1 and CDR2 sequences are SGHKS and YYEKEE (reference sequence).

V usage is TRBV7-2 and J usage is TRBJ2-3; tentative D call: TRBD2 (5 bases). This CDR3 spans 16 amino acids. The germline V gene has CDR1 SGHTA and CDR2 FQGNSA. V was shortened by 1 base and J by 1 base, with 12 bases between the two germline ends. CDR3 DNA: TGTGCCAGCAGCTTAGGGCTGCGGGCGGGCACAGATACGCAGTATTTT. Amino acids: CASSLGLRAGTDTQYF. Complete variable domain (other parts from reference TRBV7-2 and TRBJ2-3): GAGVSQSPSNKVTEKGKDVELRCDPISGHTALYWYRQSLGQGLEFLIYFQGNSAPDKSGLPSDRFSAERTGGSVSTLTIQRTQQEDSAVYLCASSLGLRAGTDTQYFGPGTRLTVL.

V and J are TRBV15 and TRBJ1-1; D not certain. Germline CDR1 LNHNV, CDR2 YYDKDF (reference sequence). Trimming left V 0 bases short and J 5 bases short, with 7 bases between. The CDR3 loop spans 13 amino acids. CDR3 region: CATSRERRTEAFF. The CDR3 nucleotides are TGTGCCACCAGCAGAGAACGGCGTACTGAAGCTTTCTTT.

CDR3 amino acids: CASSLWLGGGADTQYF. As DNA, the CDR3 is TGTGCCAGCAGCTTATGGCTAGGGGGAGGCGCAGATACGCAGTATTTT. This chain links TRBV7-2 with TRBJ2-3; D tentatively reads TRBD1 or TRBD2 (6 bases each). Trimming shortened V by 2 bases and J by 4 bases, and 16 bases separated the two germline ends. The CDR3 loop spans 16 amino acids. The V gene's germline CDR1 is SGHTA and CDR2 FQGNSA. Complete variable domain (other parts from reference TRBV7-2 and TRBJ2-3): GAGVSQSPSNKVTEKGKDVELRCDPISGHTALYWYRQSLGQGLEFLIYFQGNSAPDKSGLPSDRFSAERTGGSVSTLTIQRTQQEDSAVYLCASSLWLGGGADTQYFGPGTRLTVL.

This clone was recorded only once. The chain employs TRBV6-1 and TRBJ1-2, with D possibly being TRBD1 (5 bases). CDR1 and CDR2 from the germline V gene are MNHNS and SASEGT. The CDR3 is 16 amino acids. Trimming removed 4 bases from V and 4 bases from J, with 19 bases in between. This chain's CDR3 is CASSASGTWTSYGYTF. The CDR3 DNA reads TGTGCCAGCAGTGCCTCCGGGACCTGGACCTCCTATGGCTACACCTTC.

The rearrangement links TRBV19 to TRBJ2-7; maybe TRBD1 (5 bases). CDR1 and CDR2 (germline): LNHDA, SQIVND (reference sequence). This CDR3 is built from 14 residues. V lost 1 base and J lost 2, with 9 bases in between. This CDR3 is CASSIGQRTYEQYF. The DNA of the CDR3 is TGTGCCAGTAGTATAGGACAGCGAACCTACGAGCAGTACTTC.

The rearrangement uses TRBV5-1 and TRBJ2-5, with a possible D match to TRBD1 (5 bases). Trimming cost V 0 bases and J 5 bases, with 8 bases left between them. This CDR3 region has 13 residues. Germline values: CDR1 SGHRS, CDR2 YFSETQ. This chain's CDR3 is CASSLAGRETQYF. The CDR3 DNA is TGCGCCAGCAGCTTGGCAGGGCGGGAGACCCAGTACTTC.

The rearrangement uses TRBV6-4 and TRBJ2-1; D unclear. The germline V gene encodes CDR1 MRHNA and CDR2 SNTAGT. The germline V and J ends were trimmed by 3 bases and 0 bases, with 6 bases remaining between them. This CDR3 is 14 amino acids long. The DNA for the CDR3 is TGTGCCAGCAGTGAACAGAGCTCCTACAATGAGCAGTTCTTC. Its protein product is CASSEQSSYNEQFF.